The clone carrying this TCR beta chain was recorded once. Its matching antigen is unknown. The data stem from a study of early T cells in non-severe SARS-CoV-2 infection. On the study more broadly: The chains were unpaired, and the sequenced material was bulk RNA from unsorted whole blood. General observations from the study: CD4 and private specificities were missed by VDJdb matching, which favored anti-spike CD8 responses.

The TCR library protocol attached unique molecular identifiers to the individual cDNA molecules. MiXCR, applied by TCRdb to the 5' RACE reads, yields one record per CDR3 protein. The sample holds about 90,000 distinct CDR3 sequences, approximately 15% seen once. V lost 6 bases and J 4 bases, leaving 12 bases between the germline ends. Germline CDR1 is SQVTM and CDR2 is ANQGSEA. The CDR3 totals 12 residues. The receptor's source is an adult who was a healthcare worker with PCR-confirmed SARS-CoV-2 infection or an uninfected control (not recorded which). Material for sequencing was whole blood. The J gene is TRBJ1-2, the V gene TRBV29-1, with D uncertain. The CDR3 bases are TGCAGCGTGCCCCTTTCAGGCTATGGCTACACCTTC. It codes for CSVPLSGYGYTF.